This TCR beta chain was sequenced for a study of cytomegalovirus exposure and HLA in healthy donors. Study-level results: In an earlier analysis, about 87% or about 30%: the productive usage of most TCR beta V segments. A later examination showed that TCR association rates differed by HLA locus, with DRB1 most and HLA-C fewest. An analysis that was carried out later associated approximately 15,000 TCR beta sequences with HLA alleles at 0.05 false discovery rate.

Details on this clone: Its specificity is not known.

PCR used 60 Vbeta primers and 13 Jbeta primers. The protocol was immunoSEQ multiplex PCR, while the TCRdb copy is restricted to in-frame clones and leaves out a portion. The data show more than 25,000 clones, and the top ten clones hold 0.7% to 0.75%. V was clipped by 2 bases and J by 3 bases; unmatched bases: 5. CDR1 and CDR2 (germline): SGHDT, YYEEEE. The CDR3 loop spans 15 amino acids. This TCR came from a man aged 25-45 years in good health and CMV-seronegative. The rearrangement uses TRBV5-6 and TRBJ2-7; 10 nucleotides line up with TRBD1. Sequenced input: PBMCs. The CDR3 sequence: CASSFFGTGDYEQYF. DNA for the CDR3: TGTGCCAGCAGCTTCTTTGGGACAGGGGACTACGAGCAGTACTTC.